Each of the 31 T cell receptor beta chains below was sequenced from the same sample in a study of cytomegalovirus exposure and HLA in healthy donors. Assay: immunoSEQ multiplex PCR; the TCRdb copy retains only in-frame clones and omits some. The profile shows more than 85,000 clones, 89% of them singletons. The sequenced sample consisted of PBMCs. These receptors were taken from a woman aged 18-30 years in good health and CMV-seronegative.

The rearrangement uses TRBV27 and TRBJ2-3; 7 nucleotides match TRBD1. The V gene end was trimmed by 4 bases and the J gene end by 1 base; junction bases not matched to a gene: 11. Germline assignment: CDR1 MNHEY and CDR2 SMNVEV (reference sequence). The CDR3 contains 17 residues. The CDR3 coding sequence is TGTGCCAGCAGTTCTCCTGGACAGGTGGGGGGCACAGATACGCAGTATTTT. Translating gives CASSSPGQVGGTDTQYF.

This clone was picked up a small number of times. The chain has TRBV6-4 and TRBJ2-6; tentative D call: TRBD1 (6 bases). Trimming took 5 bases from V and 8 from J, leaving 28 bases between them. From germline, CDR1 is MRHNA and CDR2 SNTAGT. The CDR3 covers 19 residues. The DNA for the CDR3 is TGTGCCAGCAGTCCGGCCTACATACAGGGCATCCCGGAGACCAACGTCCTGACTTTC. As protein: CASSPAYIQGIPETNVLTF.

V and J are TRBV2 and TRBJ1-3; 8 bases agree with TRBD1. This CDR3 has 14 residues. V lost 4 bases to trimming and J lost 3 bases; unmatched junction nucleotides: 2. Germline V gene data show CDR1 as SNHLY and CDR2 as FYNNEI. For the CDR3, the DNA is TGTGCCAGCAGTGCCAGGGGGCTTGGAAACACCATATATTTT. Its translation: CASSARGLGNTIYF.

The rearrangement uses TRBV28 and TRBJ1-1, with 8 bases aligning to TRBD1. Germline CDR1 and CDR2: MDHEN and SYDVKM. CDR3 length: 15 amino acids. The junction had 11 bases not matched to a gene; V was cut back by 6 bases and J by 5 bases. CDR3 bases: TGTGCCAGCAGCCTAGGGGACAGGAGAGCTACTGAAGCTTTCTTT. Encoded protein: CASSLGDRRATEAFF. The entire variable domain, with the rest obtained from reference TRBV28 and TRBJ1-1, is as follows: DVKVTQSSRYLVKRTGEKVFLECVQDMDHENMFWYRQDPGLGLRLIYFSYDVKMKEKGDIPEGYSVSREKKERFSLILESASTNQTSMYLCASSLGDRRATEAFFGQGTRLTVV.

This chain links TRBV5-1 with TRBJ2-5, with 7 bases lining up with TRBD1. V lost 1 base, J lost 5 bases, and 5 bases stayed unmatched. This CDR3 spans 14 amino acids. Germline assignment: CDR1 SGHRS and CDR2 YFSETQ. In DNA form, the CDR3 reads TGCGCCAGCAGCTTGACAGGGGCCCGCGAGACCCAGTACTTC. Residues: CASSLTGARETQYF.

This clone was detected only once. The gene calls are TRBV6-5 and TRBJ2-7; 13 bases agree with TRBD2. Per germline, CDR1 MNHEY and CDR2 SVGAGI. J lost 1 base, V lost 4 bases, and 1 base had no gene match. This CDR3 has 15 amino acids. CDR3 protein: CASSSGLAGSYEQYF. In DNA form, the CDR3 reads TGTGCCAGCAGTTCGGGACTAGCGGGATCCTACGAGCAGTACTTC.

This sequence joins TRBV4-1 and TRBJ2-7, with D perhaps TRBD2 (5 bases). This CDR3 is built from 15 residues. V shed 2 bases and J shed 3 bases, with 14 bases lying between them. Germline V gives CDR1 MGHRA, CDR2 YSYEKL. Written as DNA, the CDR3 is TGCGCCAGCAGCCAAACGAGAGGGTTCCACTACGAGCAGTACTTC. It encodes CASSQTRGFHYEQYF.

The J gene is TRBJ2-2, the V gene TRBV15; 8 positions agree with TRBD1. CDR3 size: 15 residues. The V and J ends lost 5 bases and 2 bases, in that order; junction bases with no gene match: 4. Per the germline V gene, CDR1 is LNHNV and CDR2 is YYDKDF (reference sequence). The CDR3 coding sequence is TGTGCCACCAGCGGGGACAGGCCCAACACCGGGGAGCTGTTTTTT. Translated, it gives CATSGDRPNTGELFF. Full variable domain (rest looked up from reference TRBV15 and TRBJ2-2): DAMVIQNPRYQVTQFGKPVTLSCSQTLNHNVMYWYQQKSSQAPKLLFHYYDKDFNNEADTPDNFQSRRPNTSFCFLDIRSPGLGDTAMYLCATSGDRPNTGELFFGEGSRLTVL.

The J gene is TRBJ1-5, the V gene TRBV28; possible D gene TRBD1, 6 bases. Germline loops: CDR1 MDHEN, CDR2 SYDVKM. V was shortened by 5 bases and J by 4 bases, with 21 bases between the two germline ends. There are 17 residues in the CDR3. The DNA of the CDR3 is TGTGCCAGCAGTCTCCACGAAGGGGGGGTCGCGAATCAGCCCCAGCATTTT. Its protein product is CASSLHEGGVANQPQHF.

The chain joins TRBV7-9 to TRBJ1-2; D is undetermined. Trimming shortened V by 2 bases and J by 3 bases, and 10 bases separated the two germline ends. The CDR3 runs 14 residues. CDR1 is SEHNR and CDR2 is FQNEAQ in the germline V gene (reference sequence). CDR3 loop: CASSLRGEDYGYTF. CDR3 DNA: TGTGCCAGCAGCTTACGTGGAGAGGACTATGGCTACACCTTC.

This clone turned up a few times. The genes are TRBV28 and TRBJ2-7; D gene unclear. This CDR3 region has 12 residues. Germline loops: CDR1 MDHEN, CDR2 SYDVKM. Trimming pared 10 bases from V and 0 bases from J, leaving 10 bases between. The CDR3 DNA follows: TGTGCCACTCAACAGAGCTCCTACGAGCAGTACTTC. Its protein product is CATQQSSYEQYF.

The chain has TRBV30 and TRBJ1-2; the D is unclear. V lost 0 bases to trimming and J lost 3 bases, with 8 bases between them. The CDR3 extends over 13 amino acids. Germline loops: CDR1 GTSNPN, CDR2 SVGIG (reference sequence). CDR3 sequence: CAWSVRPDYGYTF. The CDR3 bases are TGTGCCTGGAGTGTACGTCCGGACTATGGCTACACCTTC.

The chain couples TRBV9 to TRBJ1-6; D not resolved. This CDR3 has 14 residues. Germline loops: CDR1 SGDLS, CDR2 YYNGEE. The ends were cut back, 3 bases at V and 6 bases at J, with 10 bases in the middle. This CDR3 is CASSDRVLNSPLHF. As DNA, the CDR3 is TGTGCCAGCAGCGACCGGGTCCTTAATTCACCCCTCCACTTT.

The chain has TRBV30 and TRBJ1-1; D remains unclear. CDR3 length equals 12 residues. CDR1 is GTSNPN, CDR2 SVGIG, per germline (reference sequence). Trimming took off 3 bases at V and 0 bases at J, with 5 bases between the two ends. The CDR3 spells CAWRRVNTEAFF. The CDR3, as DNA: TGTGCCTGGAGACGGGTGAACACTGAAGCTTTCTTT.

This chain uses TRBV4-2 with TRBJ1-1; 9 bases agree with TRBD1. Trimming at V came to 4 bases and at J to 4 bases, leaving 7 bases not matched to a gene. The CDR3 contains 15 residues. Germline-derived CDR1 and CDR2 are LGHNA and YNFKEQ. The CDR3 protein is CASSPPQGASTEAFF. CDR3 nucleotides: TGTGCCAGCAGCCCCCCACAGGGGGCGAGCACTGAAGCTTTCTTT.

The rearrangement uses TRBV5-1 and TRBJ2-2; 7 nucleotides line up with TRBD1. The CDR3 spans 16 residues. V was clipped by 4 bases and J by 6 bases; unmatched bases: 12. The germline V gene encodes CDR1 SGHRS and CDR2 YFSETQ. Here the CDR3 DNA reads TGCGCCAGCAGCCTATCCGGGACAGTAGGGGCCGGGGAGCTGTTTTTT. It codes for CASSLSGTVGAGELFF. Filled out from reference TRBV5-1 and TRBJ2-2, the complete variable domain reads KAGVTQTPRYLIKTRGQQVTLSCSPISGHRSVSWYQQTPGQGLQFLFEYFSETQRNKGNFPGRFSGRQFSNSRSEMNVSTLELGDSALYLCASSLSGTVGAGELFFGEGSRLTVL.

CDR3 residues: CASTREGAYEQYF. CDR3 DNA sequence: TGTGCCAGCACTCGGGAGGGGGCATACGAGCAGTACTTC. The genes are TRBV2 and TRBJ2-7; tentative D call: TRBD2 (8 bases). Germline V gives CDR1 SNHLY, CDR2 FYNNEI. V was clipped by 7 bases and J by 4 bases, with 14 bases between them. The CDR3 spans 13 residues.

The rearrangement uses TRBV20-1 and TRBJ1-1, with unresolved D. Between the trimmed V and J ends, which lost 0 bases and 11 bases, there was a span of 10 bases. The CDR3 spans 11 residues. Germline V lookup: CDR1 DFQATT, CDR2 SNEGSKA (reference sequence). DNA for the CDR3: TGCAGTGCTAGAGATGGGCAGCAGGCTTTCTTT. This sequence encodes CSARDGQQAFF.

The gene calls are TRBV9 and TRBJ1-2, with TRBD1 as a possible D gene (5 bases). CDR1 and CDR2 (germline): SGDLS, YYNGEE. CDR3 size: 13 residues. Deletions cut 4 bases from V and 8 bases from J, with 15 bases between. In DNA, the CDR3 is TGTGCCAGCAGCTTTACCAGGGCTAGAGGCTACACCTTC. This translates into CASSFTRARGYTF.

This clone was observed a single time. This chain uses TRBV4-2 with TRBJ2-1; 13 bases match TRBD2. Per germline, CDR1 LGHNA and CDR2 YNFKEQ. Trimming at V came to 2 bases and at J to 7 bases, leaving 8 bases not matched to a gene. The CDR3 length is 17 residues. CDR3 amino acids: CASSQPTSGGAGNEQFF. The CDR3 nucleotides are TGTGCCAGCAGCCAACCTACTAGCGGGGGGGCGGGTAATGAGCAGTTCTTC.

The V gene is TRBV5-1, the J gene TRBJ2-7; D perhaps matches TRBD1 (6 bases). This CDR3 has 14 residues. Germline assignment: CDR1 SGHRS and CDR2 YFSETQ. Trimming cost V 2 bases and J 7 bases, with 16 bases left between them. The CDR3 loop is CASSLTPGQTEQYF. CDR3 in DNA: TGCGCCAGCAGCTTAACGCCCGGACAGACTGAGCAGTACTTC.

The genes are TRBV7-2 and TRBJ2-3; D not certain. The CDR3 sequence is 12 residues long. Germline lookup yields CDR1 SGHTA and CDR2 FQGNSA. Trimming removed 4 bases at V and 4 bases at J, with 6 bases between. The CDR3 bases are TGTGCCAGCAGCTCCTACTCAGATACGCAGTATTTT. Translation gives CASSSYSDTQYF.

The CDR3 DNA reads as TGTGCCAGCAGGGGACTAGGGGCAGATACGCAGTATTTT. This gives the protein CASRGLGADTQYF. V usage is TRBV6-5 and J usage is TRBJ2-3, with 8 bases fitting TRBD2. Germline V gene sequence: CDR1 MNHEY, CDR2 SVGAGI. The CDR3 length is 13 residues. The J segment lost 4 bases and the V segment lost 6 bases, leaving 3 bases of the junction unmatched.

The sample holds one count of this clone. CDR3 bases: TGTGCCAGCAGCGTCAAACAGGGATACACTGAAGCTTTCTTT. It codes for CASSVKQGYTEAFF. The chain employs TRBV7-8 and TRBJ1-1, with D tentatively TRBD1 (6 bases). Trimming left V 5 bases short and J 3 bases short, with 13 bases between. The CDR3 sequence is 14 residues long. CDR1 SGHVS and CDR2 FQNEAQ come from the germline V gene.

The chain is built from TRBV5-1 and TRBJ2-3; 12 bases agree with TRBD2. Germline V CDR1 and CDR2: SGHRS, YFSETQ. This CDR3 has 16 residues. V shed 6 bases, J shed 4 bases, and the junction held 9 bases outside the gene matches. CDR3 in DNA: TGCGCCAGCAAGTTTGAGACTAGCGGGAGATCAGATACGCAGTATTTT. Translating it yields CASKFETSGRSDTQYF.

The chain carries TRBV6-6 and TRBJ2-5; 8 nucleotides match TRBD1. Per germline, CDR1 MNHNY and CDR2 SVGAGI (reference sequence). This CDR3 comprises 16 residues. Losses at the gene ends were 2 bases for V and 5 bases for J; bases not matched to a gene: 10. CDR3: CASSYADRGYLETQYF. DNA for the CDR3: TGTGCCAGCAGTTACGCTGACAGGGGATATCTGGAGACCCAGTACTTC.

This clone was detected only a few times. This rearrangement joins TRBV5-1 to TRBJ1-2, with D perhaps TRBD1 (5 bases). V lost 0 bases, J lost 4 bases, and 7 bases lay in between. In germline, CDR1 is SGHRS, CDR2 YFSETQ. The CDR3 is 13 residues long. The CDR3 nucleotides are TGCGCCAGCAGCTTGGGACAGCTCTATGGCTACACCTTC. Protein sequence: CASSLGQLYGYTF.

The rearrangement links TRBV28 to TRBJ1-3, with a tentative D call TRBD1 (6 bases). V was shortened by 5 bases and J by 0 bases, with 11 bases between the two germline ends. Looked up from germline, CDR1 is MDHEN and CDR2 is SYDVKM. The CDR3 is 15 residues long. In DNA, the CDR3 is TGTGCCAGCAGTCCAGACAGGATCTCTGGAAACACCATATATTTT. Protein: CASSPDRISGNTIYF. The variable domain in full, with the rest retrieved from reference TRBV28 and TRBJ1-3, is DVKVTQSSRYLVKRTGEKVFLECVQDMDHENMFWYRQDPGLGLRLIYFSYDVKMKEKGDIPEGYSVSREKKERFSLILESASTNQTSMYLCASSPDRISGNTIYFGEGSWLTVV.

This chain joins TRBV19 and TRBJ1-2; TRBD1 agrees at 8 bases. The germline gives CDR1 LNHDA, CDR2 SQIVND (reference sequence). Trimming took 6 bases from V and 4 from J; bases not matched to a gene: 10. This CDR3 has 15 amino acids. CDR3 residues: CASRAGTGGGYGYTF. The DNA for the CDR3 is TGTGCCAGTAGGGCCGGGACAGGAGGCGGCTATGGCTACACCTTC.

This clone was seen once. This chain uses TRBV27 with TRBJ1-2; 9 nucleotides line up with TRBD1. J was trimmed by 6 bases and V by 2 bases; bases with no gene match: 4. CDR3 size: 14 residues. CDR1 and CDR2 from the germline V gene are MNHEY and SMNVEV (reference sequence). DNA for the CDR3: TGTGCCAGCAGTTTAGGACAGGGGTTACATGGCTACACCTTC. Protein: CASSLGQGLHGYTF.

J is TRBJ1-2 and V is TRBV5-1; D remains ambiguous. This CDR3 has 15 amino acids. The germline V gene has CDR1 SGHRS and CDR2 YFSETQ. The V end was cut by 0 bases, the J end by 6 bases, with 15 bases between. In DNA, the CDR3 is TGCGCCAGCAGCTTGGGAAGTCGCCCCGCGGATGGCTACACCTTC. It yields the protein CASSLGSRPADGYTF.